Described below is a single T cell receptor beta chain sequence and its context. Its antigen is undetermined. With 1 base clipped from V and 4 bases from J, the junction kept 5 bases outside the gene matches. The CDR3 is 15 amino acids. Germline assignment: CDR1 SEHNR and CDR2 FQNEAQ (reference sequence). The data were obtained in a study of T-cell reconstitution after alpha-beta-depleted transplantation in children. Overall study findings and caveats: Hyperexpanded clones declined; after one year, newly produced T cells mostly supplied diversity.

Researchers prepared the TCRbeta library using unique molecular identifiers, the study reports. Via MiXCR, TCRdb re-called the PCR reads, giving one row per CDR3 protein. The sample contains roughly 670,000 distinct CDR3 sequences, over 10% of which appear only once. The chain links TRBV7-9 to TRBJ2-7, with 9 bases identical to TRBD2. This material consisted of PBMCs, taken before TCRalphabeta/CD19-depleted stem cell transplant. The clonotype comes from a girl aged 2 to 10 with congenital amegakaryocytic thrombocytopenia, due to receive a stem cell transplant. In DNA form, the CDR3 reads TGTGCCAGCAGCTTAGAGGCTAGCGGGGTTTACGAGCAGTACTTC. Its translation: CASSLEASGVYEQYF.